The T cell receptor beta chain described here comes from a study of beta chain features in type 1 diabetes. Per germline, CDR1 MNHEY and CDR2 SVGAGI. This CDR3 contains 12 residues. V shed 5 bases, J shed 7 bases, and the junction held 4 bases outside the gene matches. Study findings and constraints: Patients with type 1 diabetes carried fewer insertions and had more deletions at their VDJ junctions.

Comment on this clone: Its specificity is unknown.

Heparinised blood was drawn once per donor, averaging around 110 mL. The authors sorted CD4+ naive, central memory, regulatory and stem cell-like memory cells via CD45RO/CCR7/CD25/CD127/CD95/CD27. The investigators reverse transcribed all of the isolated RNA, so they sequenced expressed TCRB transcripts. Libraries were prepared by immunoSEQ multiplex PCR; TCRdb keeps only in-frame clonotypes and omits some of them. The data hold 130,000 to 150,000 clones, with under 60% observed a single time. The receptor was isolated from a man aged 18 to 35 in good health. The genes are TRBV6-5 and TRBJ2-7, with TRBD2 matching 8 bases. Sequenced: Tregs from blood. This chain's CDR3 is CASSRTSREQYF. The CDR3 coding sequence is TGTGCCAGCAGTAGGACTAGCCGGGAGCAGTACTTC.